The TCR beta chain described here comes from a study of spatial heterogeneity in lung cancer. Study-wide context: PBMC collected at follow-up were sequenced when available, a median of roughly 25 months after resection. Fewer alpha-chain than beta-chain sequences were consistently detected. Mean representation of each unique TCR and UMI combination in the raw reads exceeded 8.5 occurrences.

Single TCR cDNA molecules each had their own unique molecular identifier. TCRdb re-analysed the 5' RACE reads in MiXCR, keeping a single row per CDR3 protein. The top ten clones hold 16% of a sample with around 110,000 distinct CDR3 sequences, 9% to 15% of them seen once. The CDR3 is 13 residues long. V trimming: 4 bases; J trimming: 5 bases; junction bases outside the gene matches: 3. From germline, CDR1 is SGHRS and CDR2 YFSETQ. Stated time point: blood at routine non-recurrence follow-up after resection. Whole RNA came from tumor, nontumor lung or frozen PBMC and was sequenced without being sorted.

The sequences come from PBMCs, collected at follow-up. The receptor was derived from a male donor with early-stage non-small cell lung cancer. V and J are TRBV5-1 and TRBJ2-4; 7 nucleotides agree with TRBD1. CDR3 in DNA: TGCGCCAGCAGCCTTGGACAGGAAAACATTCAGTACTTC. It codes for CASSLGQENIQYF.